Included here is one TCR beta chain sequence, with context. The entry originates in a study of blood T cells in healthy people across ages. Across the whole study: T cells yielded about one barcoded beta molecule per two cells through template switching.

CDR3 length: 14 residues. V dropped 6 bases and J dropped 2; count of bases not matched to a gene: 2. A second PCR of 7 to 11 cycles used a sample-barcoded 5' primer and a J-beta primer mix. TCRdb reanalysed the 5' RACE reads using MiXCR and keeps one entry per CDR3 protein. The sample has about 1.5 million distinct CDR3 sequences; roughly 43% are singletons. The chain joins TRBV12-3 or TRBV12-4 to TRBJ2-3; 10 bases map to TRBD2. The clonotype was recovered from a woman aged 18-30 years in good health. Source material: blood. CDR3 nucleotide sequence: TGTGCCAGCAGACTAGCGGGGCTCACAGATACGCAGTATTTT. It translates to CASRLAGLTDTQYF.